The 25 T cell receptor beta chains given below trace back to one sample, sequenced in a study of spatial heterogeneity in lung cancer. Stated time point: sample taken at primary tumor resection. Unsorted whole RNA samples from tumor, nontumor lung or frozen PBMC were sequenced. TCRdb reprocessed the 5' RACE reads with MiXCR, giving one entry per CDR3 protein. The data show some 37,000 distinct CDR3 sequences, less than 5.5% seen once. This specimen was PBMCs, taken at surgery. All receptors come from a female donor with early-stage non-small cell lung cancer.

This clonotype has a count of ten or more. The chain joins TRBV20-1 to TRBJ2-5, with 9 bases aligning to TRBD2. This CDR3 spans 14 amino acids. V lost 5 bases, J lost 5 bases, and 9 bases stayed unmatched. Germline V lookup: CDR1 DFQATT, CDR2 SNEGSKA (reference sequence). The CDR3 spells CSALKTSGRETQYF. Here the CDR3 DNA reads TGCAGTGCTTTGAAGACTAGCGGAAGGGAGACCCAGTACTTC.

Ten or more counts support this clonotype. The chain combines TRBV5-1 with TRBJ1-2; D not resolved. Per the germline V gene, CDR1 is SGHRS and CDR2 is YFSETQ. CDR3 length equals 14 residues. V was pared by 0 bases and J by 2 bases, with 8 bases between. This CDR3 reads CASSLGGENYGYTF. CDR3 DNA: TGCGCCAGCAGCTTGGGTGGGGAGAACTATGGCTACACCTTC.

This clonotype was observed a few times. This chain connects TRBV20-1 to TRBJ1-1; D ambiguous. V lost 5 bases, J lost 0 bases, and 4 bases lay in between. The CDR3 spans 11 residues. CDR1 is DFQATT and CDR2 is SNEGSKA in the germline V gene (reference sequence). The CDR3 DNA is TGCAGTGCTGCGATGAACACTGAAGCTTTCTTT. It specifies CSAAMNTEAFF.

The chain joins TRBV20-1 to TRBJ2-1; D is tentatively TRBD1 or TRBD2 (5 bases each). Germline CDR1 DFQATT, CDR2 SNEGSKA (reference sequence). Trimming removed 3 bases at V and 4 bases at J, with 10 bases between. The CDR3 totals 13 residues. In DNA form, the CDR3 reads TGCAGTGCTAGGAGGGGCCCTTACAATGAGCAGTTCTTC. As protein: CSARRGPYNEQFF.

This clonotype was seen more than once but under ten times. The rearrangement links TRBV6-5 to TRBJ1-4; tentative D call: TRBD1 (5 bases). The CDR3 is 14 amino acids. Trimming left V 0 bases short and J 8 bases short, with 10 bases between. Germline V CDR1 and CDR2: MNHEY, SVGAGI. The DNA for the CDR3 is TGTGCCAGCAGTTACTCGGGGACCGACGAAAAACTGTTTTTT. Amino acid sequence: CASSYSGTDEKLFF.

In its sample, this clonotype was seen many times. DNA of the CDR3: TGCAGTGCTAGAGATCGCACTAGCGGGAGGAGTGAGCAGTTCTTC. Its translation: CSARDRTSGRSEQFF. This chain connects TRBV20-1 to TRBJ2-1, with 12 bases fitting TRBD2. V gave up 0 bases and J gave up 9 bases; unmatched junction bases: 6. CDR1 is DFQATT, CDR2 SNEGSKA, per germline (reference sequence). The length of the CDR3 is 15 residues.

This clonotype has more than one count but fewer than ten. V is TRBV3-1 and J is TRBJ2-1; possibly TRBD1 for D (5 bases). The germline V gene has CDR1 LGHDT and CDR2 YNNKEL (reference sequence). This CDR3 spans 13 amino acids. V lost 3 bases, J lost 6 bases, and 9 bases lay in between. This chain's CDR3 is CASSQGQGNEQFF. The CDR3 DNA follows: TGTGCCAGCAGCCAGGGTCAGGGCAATGAGCAGTTCTTC.

This clonotype was detected ten times or more. The rearrangement joins TRBV20-1 to TRBJ2-7; TRBD1 aligns across 9 bases. The germline gives CDR1 DFQATT, CDR2 SNEGSKA (reference sequence). This CDR3 has 14 residues. V shed 6 bases, J shed 5 bases, and the junction held 11 bases outside the gene matches. CDR3 in DNA: TGCAGTGCGGCACCTAGGGACAGGGAAAACGAGCAGTACTTC. The encoded protein is CSAAPRDRENEQYF.

This clonotype was picked up many times. The chain's CDR3 is CASSTGEDYEQYF. DNA of the CDR3: TGTGCCAGCAGTACTGGGGAGGACTACGAGCAGTACTTC. V usage is TRBV6-6 and J usage is TRBJ2-7, with D tentatively TRBD2 (6 bases). Trimming took 5 bases from V and 3 from J, leaving 11 bases between them. The germline CDR1 and CDR2 sequences are MNHNY and SVGAGI (reference sequence). CDR3 size: 13 residues.

This clonotype has a count of ten or more. The chain uses TRBV29-1 and TRBJ2-5, with D possibly TRBD2 on 7 matching bases. This CDR3 has 13 amino acids. V was cut by 6 bases and J by 5 bases, with 16 bases left in between. CDR1 is SQVTM, CDR2 ANQGSEA, per germline. The CDR3 region has the DNA TGCAGCGTGGGGGGCGCGGGAGTGGAGACCCAGTACTTC. This codes for CSVGGAGVETQYF.

This clonotype was detected ten times or more. This chain joins TRBV29-1 and TRBJ1-5; D is unclear. This CDR3 is 13 amino acids long. Trimming left V 5 bases short and J 4 bases short, with 12 bases between. Germline V gene lookup returns CDR1 SQVTM and CDR2 ANQGSEA. The CDR3, as DNA: TGCAGCGTTTCGACTGGGAGGAATCAGCCCCAGCATTTT. Its protein is CSVSTGRNQPQHF.

In this sample, this clonotype turned up many times. This chain joins TRBV5-1 and TRBJ2-1; 11 bases line up with TRBD2. The CDR3 extends over 13 amino acids. V shed 5 bases, J shed 8 bases, and the junction held 3 bases outside the gene matches. Germline V lookup: CDR1 SGHRS, CDR2 YFSETQ. DNA for the CDR3: TGCGCCAGCAGGCTAGCGGGGGGCGATGAGCAGTTCTTC. This codes for CASRLAGGDEQFF.

This clonotype was recorded at least ten times. V is TRBV5-1 and J is TRBJ2-1; 9 bases agree with TRBD1. The trim removed 4 bases at V and 2 bases at J, leaving 1 base unmatched. Germline V gene lookup returns CDR1 SGHRS and CDR2 YFSETQ. CDR3 length: 14 amino acids. The CDR3 sequence: CASSGTGTYNEQFF. CDR3 nucleotide sequence: TGCGCCAGCAGCGGGACAGGGACCTACAATGAGCAGTTCTTC.

This clonotype was seen repeatedly, ten times or more. The V and J genes are TRBV7-9 and TRBJ2-4, with 7 bases fitting TRBD2. Germline V gene data show CDR1 as SEHNR and CDR2 as FQNEAQ (reference sequence). This CDR3 region has 16 residues. Trimming took 5 bases from V and 4 from J; bases not matched to a gene: 11. The CDR3 loop reads CASSPAASGWKNIQYF. The CDR3 bases are TGTGCCAGCAGCCCTGCGGCTAGCGGTTGGAAAAACATTCAGTACTTC.

The rearrangement uses TRBV14 and TRBJ1-1; D is undetermined. CDR1 SGHDN and CDR2 FVKESK come from the germline V gene. The CDR3 contains 16 residues. Trimming removed 6 bases from V and 0 bases from J, with 17 bases in between. For the CDR3, the DNA is TGTGCCAGCAGTAGAACGGGGAGCGCCGTGAACACTGAAGCTTTCTTT. Translated: CASSRTGSAVNTEAFF. The complete variable domain, with remaining parts taken from reference TRBV14 and TRBJ1-1, reads EAGVTQFPSHSVIEKGQTVTLRCDPISGHDNLYWYRRVMGKEIKFLLHFVKESKQDESGMPNNRFLAERTGGTYSTLKVQPAELEDSGVYFCASSRTGSAVNTEAFFGQGTRLTVV.

The chain has TRBV5-8 and TRBJ1-4, with 8 nucleotides matching TRBD1. The CDR3 contains 13 residues. Per germline, CDR1 SGHTS and CDR2 YDEGEE. With 6 bases clipped from V and 8 bases from J, the junction kept 6 bases outside the gene matches. For the CDR3, the DNA is TGTGCCAGCACCCCGACAGGGGCGGAAAAACTGTTTTTT. As protein: CASTPTGAEKLFF.

This clonotype occurred many times. The chain uses TRBV7-2 and TRBJ2-7, with 10 bases matching TRBD1. V shed 4 bases, J shed 2 bases, and the junction held 5 bases outside the gene matches. The CDR3 has 15 residues. Germline V gives CDR1 SGHTA, CDR2 FQGNSA. CDR3: CASSSAGTGAYEQYF. CDR3 bases: TGTGCCAGCAGCTCCGCCGGGACAGGGGCCTACGAGCAGTACTTC. The complete variable domain, with remaining parts taken from reference TRBV7-2 and TRBJ2-7, reads GAGVSQSPSNKVTEKGKDVELRCDPISGHTALYWYRQSLGQGLEFLIYFQGNSAPDKSGLPSDRFSAERTGGSVSTLTIQRTQQEDSAVYLCASSSAGTGAYEQYFGPGTRLTVT.

In its sample, this clonotype was seen many times. This sequence joins TRBV19 and TRBJ1-5; no firm D call. CDR1 LNHDA and CDR2 SQIVND come from the germline V gene (reference sequence). The V end was cut by 8 bases, the J end by 6 bases, with 14 bases between. CDR3 length: 13 amino acids. The CDR3 is CASRLDPGQPQHF. The CDR3, as DNA: TGTGCCAGTCGCCTCGATCCCGGTCAGCCCCAGCATTTT.

This clonotype was detected many times. V usage is TRBV2 and J usage is TRBJ1-3, with D possibly matching TRBD1 (5 bases). The ends were cut back, 6 bases at V and 2 bases at J, with 14 bases in the middle. There are 15 residues in the CDR3. CDR1 is SNHLY and CDR2 is FYNNEI in the germline V gene. The CDR3 region is CASRPGGVAGNTIYF. The CDR3 nucleotides are TGTGCCAGCAGACCAGGAGGGGTAGCTGGAAACACCATATATTTT.

This clonotype was detected ten times or more. The gene calls are TRBV12-3 or TRBV12-4 and TRBJ2-3; no definite D call. The length of the CDR3 is 12 residues. V was trimmed by 5 bases and J by 7 bases, leaving 10 bases between them. CDR3 nucleotide sequence: TGTGCCAGCAGTCCATCAGAAAATACGCAGTATTTT. Protein sequence: CASSPSENTQYF.

This clonotype is categorized as medium-sized (0.01 to 0.1%). The chain joins TRBV25-1 to TRBJ2-2, with 10 bases fitting TRBD2. The CDR3 runs to 16 residues. CDR1 is MGHDK and CDR2 is SYGVNS in the germline V gene. Trimming took 4 bases from V and 2 from J; bases not matched to a gene: 4. The CDR3 sequence is CASSVRTSGNTGELFF. In DNA, the CDR3 is TGTGCCAGCAGTGTACGGACTAGCGGAAACACCGGGGAGCTGTTTTTT.

This clonotype was detected many times. The chain uses TRBV3-1 and TRBJ1-2, with TRBD1 as a possible D gene (5 bases). This CDR3 has 16 amino acids. Germline lookup yields CDR1 LGHDT and CDR2 YNNKEL (reference sequence). Trimming removed 4 bases from V and 4 bases from J, with 19 bases in between. CDR3: CASSRSGLREGYGYTF. The DNA for the CDR3 is TGTGCCAGCAGCCGCTCGGGACTCCGAGAAGGCTATGGCTACACCTTC.

This clonotype appeared many times. The gene calls are TRBV12-5 and TRBJ2-1; 7 nucleotides match TRBD1. This CDR3 has 12 residues. CDR1 is LGHNT, CDR2 FRNRAP, per germline. V lost 6 bases and J lost 10; bases outside the gene matches: 6. The CDR3 spells CASGEGAREQFF. The CDR3 DNA sequence: TGTGCTAGTGGCGAGGGGGCGCGGGAGCAGTTCTTC.

This clonotype was observed a handful of times. V gene TRBV5-1 combines with J gene TRBJ1-2; D may be TRBD1 (6 bases). The ends were cut back, 4 bases at V and 0 bases at J, with 10 bases in the middle. This CDR3 comprises 14 residues. The V gene's germline CDR1 is SGHRS and CDR2 YFSETQ. In nucleotides, the CDR3 is TGCGCCAGCAGCCGAAGGGGGTCTAACTATGGCTACACCTTC. Its translation is CASSRRGSNYGYTF.

There are many counts of this clonotype. The CDR3 nucleotides read TGTGCCAGCAGTTTAAAAACAAAAGAAGCTTTCTTT. Protein: CASSLKTKEAFF. V is TRBV12-3 or TRBV12-4 and J is TRBJ1-1; no clear D. V was trimmed by 2 bases and J by 8 bases, leaving 9 bases between them. CDR3 length equals 12 residues.